The rows below give T cell receptor beta chains drawn from one sample of a study of cytomegalovirus exposure and HLA in healthy donors. This table comes from immunoSEQ multiplex PCR, and its TCRdb copy is limited to in-frame clones, with some not included. Of roughly 130,000 clones listed, roughly 80% were seen once; the top ten hold just over 8.5%. Sequencing was done on a sample of PBMCs. The receptor set was obtained from a woman aged 45-65 years in good health and CMV-seropositive. Both conserved end residues are part of each CDR3. Fields, in order: V gene, clone size, J gene, D gene, CDR3 DNA, CDR3 protein. A D gene is named only where the DNA matches it firmly. Size is omitted from some rows. Given values are once, few, many or a class for expanded clones.

TRBV7-2	.	TRBJ2-3	TRBD2	TGTGCCAGCAGCATTAGCGGGCCCCCGGGGACGCAGTATTTT	CASSISGPPGTQYF
TRBV7-9	.	TRBJ1-2	.	TGTGCCAGCAGCAGCCCTATGGGGCACTATGGCTACACCTTC	CASSSPMGHYGYTF
TRBV2	once	TRBJ2-1	.	TGTGCCAGGACAGATTACAATGAGCAGTTCTTC	CARTDYNEQFF
TRBV19	.	TRBJ2-2	.	TGTGCCAGTACGGTACATGGGGGAGGAACCGGGGAGCTGTTTTTT	CASTVHGGGTGELFF
TRBV9	.	TRBJ1-5	TRBD1	TGTGCCAGTAGTCCAACAGGGGGAGGGATTCAGCCCCAGCATTTT	CASSPTGGGIQPQHF
TRBV28	.	TRBJ2-3	.	TGTGCCAGCAGCATCACGGGACACCCGACCGATACGCAGTATTTT	CASSITGHPTDTQYF
TRBV27	.	TRBJ2-5	TRBD1	TGTGCCAGCAGTCATAACAGGGGGCTCGAGACCCAGTACTTC	CASSHNRGLETQYF
TRBV4-1	.	TRBJ1-6	TRBD1	TGCGCCAGCAGCCCACTCCCGGACAGGGGAATTTCACCCCTCCACTTT	CASSPLPDRGISPLHF
TRBV4-2	.	TRBJ2-4	TRBD1	TGTGCCAGCAGCCAAGATAATCCCGAACAGGGGGTAGCCAAAAACATTCAGTACTTC	CASSQDNPEQGVAKNIQYF
TRBV7-2	.	TRBJ2-2	TRBD1	TGTGCCAGCAGCCGACAGGGGGCCCGTACCGGGGAGCTGTTTTTT	CASSRQGARTGELFF
TRBV28	.	TRBJ2-7	.	TGTGCCAGCAGTTTACTCCTCACAAGAGGATACGAGCAGTACTTC	CASSLLLTRGYEQYF
TRBV27	.	TRBJ2-7	.	TGTGCCAGCAGTCTCCGGGACACCAGCTCCTACGAGCAGTACTTC	CASSLRDTSSYEQYF
TRBV7-8	few	TRBJ1-1	.	TGTGCCAGCAGCCTCCTACCCCTGATGAACACTGAAGCTTTCTTT	CASSLLPLMNTEAFF
TRBV28	few	TRBJ1-5	TRBD1	TGTGCCAGCAGCCAATGGGGACAGGGGAACAATCAGCCCCAGCATTTT	CASSQWGQGNNQPQHF
TRBV29-1	.	TRBJ2-7	TRBD1	TGCAGCGTCGACAGGGGGTACGAGCAGTACTTC	CSVDRGYEQYF
TRBV11-2	.	TRBJ1-3	.	TGTGCCAGCAGCTTAGCGCCACCCAGGGACACCATATATTTT	CASSLAPPRDTIYF
TRBV9	once	TRBJ1-5	.	TGTGCCAGCAGCGCTACGGGGGGGAATCAGCCCCAGCATTTT	CASSATGGNQPQHF